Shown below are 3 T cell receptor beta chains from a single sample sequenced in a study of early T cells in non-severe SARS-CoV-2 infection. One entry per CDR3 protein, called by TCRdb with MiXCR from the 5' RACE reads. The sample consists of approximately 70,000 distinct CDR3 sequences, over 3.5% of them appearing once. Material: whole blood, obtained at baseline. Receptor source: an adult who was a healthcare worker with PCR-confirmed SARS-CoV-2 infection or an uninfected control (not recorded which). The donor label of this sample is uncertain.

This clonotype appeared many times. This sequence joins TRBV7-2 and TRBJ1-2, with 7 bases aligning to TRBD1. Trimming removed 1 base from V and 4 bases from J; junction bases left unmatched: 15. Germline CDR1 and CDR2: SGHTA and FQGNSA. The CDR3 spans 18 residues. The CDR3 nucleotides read TGTGCCAGCAGCTTAGACTCCGGGACAGACTCCCAATTCTATGGCTACACCTTC. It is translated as CASSLDSGTDSQFYGYTF. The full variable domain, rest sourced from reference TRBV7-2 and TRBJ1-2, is GAGVSQSPSNKVTEKGKDVELRCDPISGHTALYWYRQSLGQGLEFLIYFQGNSAPDKSGLPSDRFSAERTGGSVSTLTIQRTQQEDSAVYLCASSLDSGTDSQFYGYTFGSGTRLTVV.

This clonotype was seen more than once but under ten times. The CDR3 region is CASSYERGAYNEQFF. The CDR3 nucleotides read TGTGCCAGCAGTTACGAGCGGGGGGCATACAATGAGCAGTTCTTC. V is TRBV6-2 or TRBV6-3 and J is TRBJ2-1; 9 bases map to TRBD2. The trim removed 2 bases at V and 4 bases at J, leaving 3 bases unmatched. The CDR3 runs 15 residues. Germline CDR1 MNHEY, CDR2 SVGEGT.

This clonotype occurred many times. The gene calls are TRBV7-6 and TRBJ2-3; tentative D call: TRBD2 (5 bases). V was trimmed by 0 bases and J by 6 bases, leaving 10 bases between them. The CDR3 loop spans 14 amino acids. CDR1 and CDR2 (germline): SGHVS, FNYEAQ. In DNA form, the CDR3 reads TGTGCCAGCAGCTTAGCGTACTGGAGGGATACGCAGTATTTT. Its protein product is CASSLAYWRDTQYF. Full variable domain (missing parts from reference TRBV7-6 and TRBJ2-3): GAGVSQSPRYKVTKRGQDVALRCDPISGHVSLYWYRQALGQGPEFLTYFNYEAQQDKSGLPNDRFSAERPEGSISTLTIQRTEQRDSAMYRCASSLAYWRDTQYFGPGTRLTVL.